This T cell receptor beta chain was captured in a study of response to subunit inactivated influenza vaccine (dated by TCRdb to about 2018). Regarding the complete study: Deep quantitative T cell receptor repertoire profiling was used in the study to track responses to a trivalent subunit inactivated influenza vaccine.

The paper as a whole reports these results and caveats: It was suggested by the authors that each seasonal influenza vaccination may recruit only a limited number of new T cells.

Turning to this clonotype: The clone's antigen remains unknown. Base qualities are not provided; no much larger clone lies one nucleotide away.

The germline V gene (reference sequence) supplies CDR1 LGHDT and CDR2 YNNKEL. The CDR3 starts with the cysteine, ends with the phenylalanine, and has 13 residues. The sequence is cut down to CDR3 DNA, 39 bases in frame from base 1. The V end loses 3 bases and the J end loses 2 bases, and a stretch of 6 bases separates them. Library method: RT-PCR. Sequencing used an Illumina HiSeq 2500. In-frame beta chains were kept once TCRdb had trimmed the public reads at Q25 with fastp and called clones with MiXCR. Every CDR3 protein is listed once, alongside the most common genes and DNA of its rows. In this sample the table shows roughly 290,000 distinct CDR3 sequences, 21% of which occur a single time. The ten largest account for roughly 10% of the sample.

The chain was built from TRBV3-1 and TRBJ2-3; the D gene is not confidently resolved. The sample was PBMCs from blood, taken around 22 months after vaccination. This clonotype was sampled from a man aged 45 to 75 who received an inactivated influenza vaccine. Donor details come from another sample of the same person, matched by shared clones. Here the CDR3 is given as CASSQGITDTQYF. The bases read TGTGCCAGCAGCCAGGGTATCACAGATACGCAGTATTTT.